This TCR beta chain was retrieved from a study of CD8+CD57+ T cells in acquired aplastic anemia (dated by TCRdb to 2017 to 2018). As for the study more broadly: Extracted DNA from sorted CD4+ and CD8+ cells averaged around 3.2 ug, ranging from roughly 0.19 to 27.4 ug. For healthy donor samples, the average read count was about 9.8 million for CD4+ cells and 11.0 million for CD8+ cells. General findings and caveats noted by the study authors: Although 25 to 30 CD8+ CDR3 sequences were shared by patients and controls, these sequences appeared highly expressed in patients and within the immunodominant clones of patients. No significant difference in CD8+ Simpson's diversity was found between patients and healthy controls (P=0.060).

To note about this clonotype: Its antigen is still unknown. Base-call qualities are not available, and no considerably larger clone is one nucleotide away.

In the study, sorted CD4+ and CD8+ blood T cells from patients with severe aplastic anemia and from healthy subjects underwent deep sequencing of TCR repertoires. Ficoll-Paque density gradient centrifugation was used to isolate peripheral blood mononuclear cells. Before DNA extraction, CD4+ and CD8+ T cells were sorted by FACS or by magnetic beads. V loses 6 bases of germline sequence and J loses 1 base, and the interval between the two ends is 10 bases. CDR1 and CDR2 (SGHTA, FQGNSA) derive from the germline V gene. The CDR3 numbers 13 residues from cysteine through phenylalanine. Only the CDR3 portion is preserved as DNA: 39 bases, with reading frame beginning at the first base. Genomic DNA served as template for TCR beta VDJ combination and CDR3 sequence profiling. An Illumina HiSeq 2000 was used for TCR repertoire sequencing. Concerning the study's data processing: TRBV/TRBJ rearrangement plots, CDR3 size and DJ length profiles, and Simpson's diversity index were used to evaluate the repertoires. Whichever DNA sequence was most abundant in the deep sequencing data was defined as the immunodominant clone. CDR3 amino acid sequences were screened for sharing across subjects and were compared with published repertoires and the VDJdb database. TCRdb redid the processing of the public reads, applying fastp at Q25 and MiXCR, and retained in-frame beta chains. Each entry merges the rows of one CDR3 protein and shows their most common DNA and genes. None of the V and J calls come from the authors' own analysis; TCRdb made them. The sample contains about 180,000 distinct CDR3 sequences, 40% to 50% of them found a single time. The top ten constitute around 3% of the sample.

Here the chain combines TRBV7-2 and TRBJ2-7; the D gene assignment is ambiguous. This sequence originates from a human donor in good health. The sample was sorted CD4+, CD8+, or CD8+CD57+ T cells (not recorded which) from PBMCs. The CDR3 region: CASRRTASYEQYF. Here is the DNA: TGTGCCAGCAGACGAACAGCGTCCTACGAGCAGTACTTC.